This T cell receptor (beta chain) emerged from a study of human T cells and chemical hapten exposure. Study-wide context: Slight differences in pooled library volume were the main source of varying TCR yields across samples.

Time point specified: patch test 1, 2 weeks after DPC sensitization. Sample treatment: therapeutic diphenylcyclopropenone sensitization with weekly scalp DPC. The drawing of blood occurred before each patch test was applied. RNA extraction used unfractionated whole blood as the source of total RNA. Germline loops: CDR1 MNHEY, CDR2 SVGEGT. This CDR3 contains 19 residues. The V and J ends lost 2 bases and 0 bases respectively, with 21 bases between them. Each CDR3 protein gets one entry after TCRdb re-called the RACE reads with MiXCR. The sample holds about 120,000 distinct CDR3 sequences; around 13% are singletons and the top ten take 0.92%.

The sequence was obtained from a man aged 18 to 35 with alopecia areata. Some clones in this sample may be carry-over from other donors' samples. The sequenced sample was whole blood, obtained in connection with sensitization to the hapten diphenylcyclopropenone (DPC). The V and J genes are TRBV6-2 or TRBV6-3 and TRBJ2-3, with D perhaps matching TRBD1 (6 bases). The CDR3, as DNA: TGTGCCAGCAGTTACGCGAATACAGGGTACAGCGCGAGCACAGATACGCAGTATTTT. Protein product: CASSYANTGYSASTDTQYF.